This TCR beta chain was sequenced in a study of T cell responses to AZD1222 COVID-19 vaccine. Study-level information: Pooling of second doses given at about 4 or about 12 weeks was done. Study-level findings and limits: Only a handful of AZD1222 recipients, roughly six in all, had baseline seropositivity. Clonal diversity may have been underestimated in mostly white British donors.

Profiling relied on immunoSEQ multiplex PCR, and the TCRdb table lists in-frame clones only, not all of them. Of 100,000 or so clones in the sample, roughly nine tenths were seen once. Per the germline V gene, CDR1 is SSHAT and CDR2 is FNYEAQ (reference sequence). The CDR3 covers 14 residues. The ends were cut back, 5 bases at V and 2 bases at J, with 12 bases in the middle. Points on this clone: Its antigen is as yet unknown.

The gene calls are TRBV7-7 and TRBJ2-5; possibly TRBD2 for D (5 bases). The TCR sequence derives from an adult in good health. Specimen: peripheral blood, collected on day 0 of AZD1222 vaccination. In DNA, the CDR3 is TGTGCCAGCAGCGAAGGACTTGGACAAGAGACCCAGTACTTC. Translating gives CASSEGLGQETQYF.